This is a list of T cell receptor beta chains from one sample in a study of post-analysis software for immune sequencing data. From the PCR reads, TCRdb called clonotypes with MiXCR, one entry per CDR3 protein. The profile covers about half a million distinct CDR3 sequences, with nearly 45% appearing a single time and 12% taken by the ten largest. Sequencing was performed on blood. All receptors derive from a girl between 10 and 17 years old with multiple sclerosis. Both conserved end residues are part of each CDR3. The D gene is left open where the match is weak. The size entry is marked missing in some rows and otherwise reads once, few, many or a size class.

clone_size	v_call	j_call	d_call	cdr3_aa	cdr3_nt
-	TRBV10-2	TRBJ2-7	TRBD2	CASSPAGTSYEQYF	TGCGCCAGCAGTCCCGCCGGGACTAGCTACGAGCAGTACTTC
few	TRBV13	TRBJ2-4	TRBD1	CASSTTGFQGKNIQYF	TGTGCCAGCAGCACGACAGGGTTTCAGGGCAAAAACATTCAGTACTTC
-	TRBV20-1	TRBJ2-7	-	CSAPDRLLSYEQYF	TGCAGTGCTCCCGACAGGTTACTCTCCTACGAGCAGTACTTC
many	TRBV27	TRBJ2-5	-	CASSPLGETQYF	TGTGCCAGCAGTCCTCTAGGGGAGACCCAGTACTTC
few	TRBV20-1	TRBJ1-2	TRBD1	CSASGTGRDNYGYTF	TGCAGTGCTAGTGGGACAGGAAGGGATAACTATGGCTACACCTTC
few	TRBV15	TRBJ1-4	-	CATSRDWEDEKLFF	TGTGCCACCAGCAGAGATTGGGAGGATGAAAAACTGTTTTTT
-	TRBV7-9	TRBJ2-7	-	CASTYRLGEQYF	TGTGCCAGCACTTACCGCTTAGGCGAGCAGTACTTC
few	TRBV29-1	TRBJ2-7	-	CSVEGRLGGYEQYF	TGCAGCGTTGAAGGGCGGCTAGGCGGCTACGAGCAGTACTTC
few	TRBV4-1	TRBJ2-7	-	CASSQVPGEQYF	TGCGCCAGCAGCCAAGTCCCGGGGGAGCAGTACTTC
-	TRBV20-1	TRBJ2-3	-	CSASSGLALTDTQYF	TGCAGTGCCTCCTCCGGGCTAGCCTTGACAGATACGCAGTATTTT
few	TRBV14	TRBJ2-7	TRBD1	CASSPDRGRWEQYF	TGTGCCAGCAGTCCGGACAGGGGGCGTTGGGAGCAGTACTTC
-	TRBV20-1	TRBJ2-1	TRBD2	CSARDLTGGREQFF	TGCAGTGCTAGAGATCTGACGGGAGGGCGGGAGCAGTTCTTC
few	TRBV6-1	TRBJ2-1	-	CASSATRISYNEQFF	TGTGCCAGCAGCGCTACTCGAATCTCCTACAATGAGCAGTTCTTC
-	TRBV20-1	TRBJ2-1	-	CSARDHARNNEQFF	TGCAGTGCTAGAGATCACGCTCGGAACAATGAGCAGTTCTTC
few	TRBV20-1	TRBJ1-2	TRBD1	CSARLDRVDGYTF	TGCAGTGCTAGACTTGACAGGGTTGATGGCTACACCTTC
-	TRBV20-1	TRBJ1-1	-	CSARLEGLNTEAFF	TGCAGTGCTCGCCTGGAGGGATTGAACACTGAAGCTTTCTTT
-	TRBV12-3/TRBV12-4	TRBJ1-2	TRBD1	CASSLRGRSRDGYTF	TGTGCCAGCAGTTTAAGGGGGCGTAGTCGAGATGGCTACACCTTC
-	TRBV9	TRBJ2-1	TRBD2	CASSVGHSGSARDEQFF	TGTGCCAGCAGCGTAGGCCATAGCGGGAGTGCTCGTGATGAGCAGTTCTTC
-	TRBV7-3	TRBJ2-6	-	CASRPAGANVLTF	TGTGCCAGCAGACCTGCTGGGGCCAACGTCCTGACTTTC
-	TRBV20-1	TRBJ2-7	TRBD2	CSAREGSGRPYEQYF	TGCAGTGCTAGAGAGGGTAGCGGGAGACCCTACGAGCAGTACTTC
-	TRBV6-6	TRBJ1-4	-	CASRPWGFKDGNEKLFF	TGTGCCAGCAGACCCTGGGGGTTTAAGGATGGAAATGAAAAACTGTTTTTT
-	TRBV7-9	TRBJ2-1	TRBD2	CASSLGGLTYNEQFF	TGTGCCAGCAGCTTAGGGGGACTAACATACAATGAGCAGTTCTTC
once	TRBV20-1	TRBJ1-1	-	CSAKTVNTEAFF	TGCAGTGCTAAGACGGTGAACACTGAAGCTTTCTTT
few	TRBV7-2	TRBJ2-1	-	CASSLGPGGLALSSYNEQFF	TGTGCCAGCAGCTTAGGGCCCGGGGGGCTAGCGCTAAGCTCCTACAATGAGCAGTTCTTC
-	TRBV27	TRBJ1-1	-	CASSLVRAMNTEAFF	TGTGCCAGCAGTTTAGTGAGGGCTATGAACACTGAAGCTTTCTTT
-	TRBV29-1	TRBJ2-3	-	CSVIRGSLVDTQYF	TGCAGCGTTATCCGTGGTTCCCTGGTAGATACGCAGTATTTT
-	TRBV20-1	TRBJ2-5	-	CSARSGTQETQYF	TGCAGTGCTAGATCCGGGACACAAGAGACCCAGTACTTC
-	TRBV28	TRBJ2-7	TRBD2	CASSLRGLAGAYEQYF	TGTGCCAGCAGTTTACGGGGACTAGCGGGAGCCTACGAGCAGTACTTC
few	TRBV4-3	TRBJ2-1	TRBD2	CASSQGRTSGNEQFF	TGCGCCAGCAGCCAAGGGAGGACTAGCGGAAATGAGCAGTTCTTC
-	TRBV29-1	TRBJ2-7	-	CSVVPVDRPNSYEQYF	TGCAGCGTTGTCCCTGTCGACCGACCAAATTCCTACGAGCAGTACTTC
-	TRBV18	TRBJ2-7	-	CASSPYRAEAYF	TGTGCCAGCTCACCCTACCGGGCGGAGGCGTACTTC
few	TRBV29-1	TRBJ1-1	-	CSVSFGTEAFF	TGCAGCGTTTCGTTTGGAACTGAAGCTTTCTTT
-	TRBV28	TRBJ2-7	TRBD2	CASSSPSGLAGPYEQYF	TGTGCCAGCAGCAGTCCCTCCGGCCTAGCGGGACCCTACGAGCAGTACTTC
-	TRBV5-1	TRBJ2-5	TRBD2	CASSPTSGTTYEQYF	TGCGCCAGCAGCCCCACTAGCGGGACTACCTACGAACAGTACTTC
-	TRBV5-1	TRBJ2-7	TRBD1	CASSVLGDSYEQYF	TGCGCCAGCAGCGTCCTAGGGGACAGCTACGAGCAGTACTTC
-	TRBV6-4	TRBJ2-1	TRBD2	CASSDSGLAGGPTYNEQFF	TGTGCCAGCAGTGACTCAGGACTAGCGGGAGGGCCCACCTACAATGAGCAGTTCTTC
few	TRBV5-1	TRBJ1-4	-	CASSTGRRLGEKLFF	TGCGCCAGCAGCACCGGACGTCGCCTGGGCGAAAAACTGTTTTTT
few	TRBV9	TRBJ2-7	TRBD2	CASSLAGDGAYEQYF	TGTGCCAGCTCTCTAGCGGGAGATGGGGCCTACGAGCAGTACTTC
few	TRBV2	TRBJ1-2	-	CASSELGRNYGYTF	TGTGCCAGCAGTGAATTGGGCCGTAACTATGGCTACACCTTC
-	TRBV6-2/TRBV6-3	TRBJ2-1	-	CASSWDWRPSSDNEQFF	TGTGCCAGCAGCTGGGACTGGAGGCCTTCCTCCGACAATGAGCAGTTCTTC
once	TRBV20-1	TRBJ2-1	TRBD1	CSARVGQGAYNEQFF	TGCAGTGCTAGAGTGGGACAGGGGGCTTACAATGAGCAGTTCTTC
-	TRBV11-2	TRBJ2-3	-	CASSLDQVNTQYF	TGTGCCAGCAGCTTAGATCAGGTTAATACGCAGTATTTT
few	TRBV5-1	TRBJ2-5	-	CASRVSGETQYF	TGCGCCAGCAGGGTGTCGGGAGAGACCCAGTACTTC
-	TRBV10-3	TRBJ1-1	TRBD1	CAISEGSGTEYAFF	TGTGCCATCAGTGAGGGATCCGGGACAGAGTATGCTTTCTTT
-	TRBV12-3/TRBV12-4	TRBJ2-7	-	CANSLGRYEQYF	TGTGCCAACAGTTTAGGGAGGTACGAGCAGTACTTC
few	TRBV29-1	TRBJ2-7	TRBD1	CSVLKLRDSSYEQYF	TGCAGCGTATTAAAGCTCAGGGACAGCTCCTACGAGCAGTACTTC
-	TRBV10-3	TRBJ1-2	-	CAISDKVGDASYGYTF	TGTGCCATCAGTGATAAGGTCGGGGACGCAAGCTATGGCTACACCTTC
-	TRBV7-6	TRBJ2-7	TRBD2	CASSLGRELSYEQYF	TGTGCCAGCAGCTTAGGGCGGGAGCTTTCCTACGAGCAGTACTTC
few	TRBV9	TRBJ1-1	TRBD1	CASSVVDRGTEAFF	TGTGCCAGCAGCGTCGTTGACAGGGGCACTGAAGCTTTCTTT
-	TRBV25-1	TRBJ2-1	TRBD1	CASSEFATGDGNEQFF	TGTGCCAGCAGTGAATTCGCGACAGGGGACGGGAATGAGCAGTTCTTC
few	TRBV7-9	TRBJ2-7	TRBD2	CASSLTSGSGAEQYF	TGTGCCAGCAGCTTAACTAGCGGGAGTGGAGCGGAGCAGTACTTC
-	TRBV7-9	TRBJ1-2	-	CASSFGGADYGYTF	TGTGCCAGCAGCTTTGGGGGGGCCGACTATGGCTACACCTTC
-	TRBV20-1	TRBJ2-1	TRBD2	CSASPGLAGSEQFF	TGCAGTGCTAGCCCGGGACTAGCGGGAAGTGAGCAGTTCTTC
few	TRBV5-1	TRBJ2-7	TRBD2	CASSPLAGVDEQYF	TGCGCCAGCAGCCCATTAGCGGGAGTCGACGAGCAGTACTTC
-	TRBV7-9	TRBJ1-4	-	CASSLDSGGTAWANEKLFF	TGTGCCAGCAGCTTAGATTCTGGGGGCACCGCGTGGGCTAATGAAAAACTGTTTTTT
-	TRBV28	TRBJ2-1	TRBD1	CASSATGTGWYEQFF	TGTGCCAGCAGTGCAACCGGGACAGGGTGGTATGAGCAGTTCTTC
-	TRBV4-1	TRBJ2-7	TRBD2	CASSPSAGFYEQYF	TGCGCCAGCAGCCCGTCAGCGGGGTTTTACGAGCAGTACTTC
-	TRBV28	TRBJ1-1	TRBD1	CASSLQVRDRAFF	TGTGCCAGCAGTTTACAAGTCCGGGACAGGGCTTTCTTT
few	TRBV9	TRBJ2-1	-	CASSVAGTPYNEQFF	TGTGCCAGCAGCGTAGCAGGGACACCTTACAATGAGCAGTTCTTC